Only a few counts were recorded for the clone carrying this T cell receptor (beta chain). Its target is unknown. The method was immunoSEQ multiplex PCR; TCRdb's version includes in-frame clones alone and lacks a portion of them. This table holds 40,000 to 65,000 clones, roughly 83% found once. The data were obtained in a study of T cells in localized non-small cell lung cancer. Deletions cut 7 bases from V and 8 bases from J, with 17 bases between. The germline gives CDR1 SNHLY, CDR2 FYNNEI. The CDR3 covers 14 residues. Study-wide results and limits: Paired adjacent lung recovered a median approximately 57 of the top 100 tumor clones.

The gene calls are TRBV2 and TRBJ1-4, with D perhaps TRBD1 (5 bases). The input for sequencing was peripheral blood mononuclear cells, taken before any cancer treatment. This TCR was sampled from a man between 40 and 69 years old with stage III lung adenocarcinoma. Here the CDR3 reads CASKRDSRKEKLFF. The CDR3, as DNA: TGTGCCAGCAAGAGGGACTCTAGGAAGGAAAAACTGTTTTTT.